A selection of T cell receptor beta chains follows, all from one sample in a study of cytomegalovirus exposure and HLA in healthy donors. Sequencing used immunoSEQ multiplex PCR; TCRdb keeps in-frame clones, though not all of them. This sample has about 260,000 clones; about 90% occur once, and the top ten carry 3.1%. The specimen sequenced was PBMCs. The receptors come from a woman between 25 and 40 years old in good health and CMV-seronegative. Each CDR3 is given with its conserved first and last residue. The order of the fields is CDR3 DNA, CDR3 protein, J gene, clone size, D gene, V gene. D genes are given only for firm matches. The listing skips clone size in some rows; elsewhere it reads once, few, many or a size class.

TGTGCCAGCAGCCAATCGCTAGTGTCGGACGAGCAGTACTTC,CASSQSLVSDEQYF,TRBJ2-7,once,NA,TRBV14
TGTGCCAGCAGTTTGGGACTAGCGGGAGAAACGAACACCGGGGAGCTGTTTTTT,CASSLGLAGETNTGELFF,TRBJ2-2,NA,TRBD2,TRBV28
TGTGCCAGCAGCACGGGTCTTGCTGGCCACACCTTC,CASSTGLAGHTF,TRBJ1-2,NA,NA,TRBV2
TGCGCCAGCAGCTTGGGGACAGTAACCCTGACCTACGAGCAGTACTTC,CASSLGTVTLTYEQYF,TRBJ2-7,NA,NA,TRBV5-1
TGCGCCACTGAGCAGACATCCATGAACACTGAAGCTTTCTTT,CATEQTSMNTEAFF,TRBJ1-1,NA,NA,TRBV10-2
TGCGCCAGCAGCCAAGAAGGGCAGGGAACCACTGAAGCTTTCTTT,CASSQEGQGTTEAFF,TRBJ1-1,NA,NA,TRBV4-1
TGTGCTAGTGGGCCCTCCGGGACAGGGCCTCTAAAACTGTTTTTT,CASGPSGTGPLKLFF,TRBJ1-4,NA,TRBD1,TRBV12-5
TGTGCCAGCAGCCCCCTAGCGGGAGGCGTCGGGGAGCTGTTTTTT,CASSPLAGGVGELFF,TRBJ2-2,NA,TRBD2,TRBV25-1
TGTGCCAGCAGCGAGAACAGTGCAACTAATGAAAAACTGTTTTTT,CASSENSATNEKLFF,TRBJ1-4,NA,NA,TRBV7-9
TGTGCCAGTAGTATCGGGACAGTTCAGCAGCCCCAGCATTTT,CASSIGTVQQPQHF,TRBJ1-5,NA,TRBD1,TRBV19
TGTGCCAGCAGCAGCGACAGGGGTAACAATGAGCAGTTCTTC,CASSSDRGNNEQFF,TRBJ2-1,NA,TRBD1,TRBV6-5
TGTGCCAGCTCACCCCTGGAGGGGCACACCGGGGAGCTGTTTTTT,CASSPLEGHTGELFF,TRBJ2-2,NA,NA,TRBV18
TGCAGCGCCGGCGTGCAGGGAAACACCGGGGAGCTGTTTTTT,CSAGVQGNTGELFF,TRBJ2-2,NA,NA,TRBV29-1
TGTGCCAGCTCACCCGGACAGGGGGCCTCAGATACGCAGTATTTT,CASSPGQGASDTQYF,TRBJ2-3,NA,TRBD1,TRBV18
TGTGCCAGCAGCGAGGGACTAGCGCGCACAGATACGCAGTATTTT,CASSEGLARTDTQYF,TRBJ2-3,NA,TRBD2,TRBV7-7
TGTGCCACCAGCAGAGCTAGCGGGAGGGCCCTAACAGATACGCAGTATTTT,CATSRASGRALTDTQYF,TRBJ2-3,NA,TRBD2,TRBV15
TGCGCCAGCAGCTTAGGCCAGGTGGGGGAGACCCAGTACTTC,CASSLGQVGETQYF,TRBJ2-5,once,NA,TRBV5-1
TGCGCCAGCAGCCAGGACCCCCCTGGGAAGTTCTTC,CASSQDPPGKFF,TRBJ2-1,NA,NA,TRBV4-1
TGTGCCAGCAGCGATTCCAGGGGGCCGAACACTGAAGCTTTCTTT,CASSDSRGPNTEAFF,TRBJ1-1,NA,TRBD1,TRBV5-4
TGTGCCAGCAGCTTAGACGGGGGAGTCTACGAGCAGTACTTC,CASSLDGGVYEQYF,TRBJ2-7,NA,NA,TRBV7-9
TGTGCCACCAGCAGACAAACCACAGGGGGACGCTTTAATGAGCAGTTCTTC,CATSRQTTGGRFNEQFF,TRBJ2-1,once,TRBD1,TRBV15
TGTGCCAGCAGCCTCACCGGCCCAGATACGCAGTATTTT,CASSLTGPDTQYF,TRBJ2-3,NA,NA,TRBV14
TGTGCCTGGAGTGTAGGCCTAGCGGGAGGGGGGCAGTTCTTC,CAWSVGLAGGGQFF,TRBJ2-1,NA,TRBD2,TRBV30
TGCGCCAGCAGCTTGGAGGGCAGGGGGCTCGCCTACAATGAGCAGTTCTTC,CASSLEGRGLAYNEQFF,TRBJ2-1,NA,TRBD1,TRBV5-1
TGTGCCAGCAGTGAACTAGCGGTCTACGAGCAGTACTTC,CASSELAVYEQYF,TRBJ2-7,NA,TRBD2,TRBV2
TGTGCCAGCAGCAAAAGCCGACAGGGTGTCTACGAGCAGTACTTC,CASSKSRQGVYEQYF,TRBJ2-7,NA,NA,TRBV21-1
TGTGCCAGCAGCTTTGGTCTGCTCGAATACGAGCAGTACTTC,CASSFGLLEYEQYF,TRBJ2-7,NA,NA,TRBV7-2
TGCGCCAGCAGTGAGTCACATAGCGGGAGCGGACATGAGCAGTTCTTC,CASSESHSGSGHEQFF,TRBJ2-1,NA,TRBD2,TRBV10-1
TGTGCCAGCAGCTTAAGCGGGACAGATACGCAGTATTTT,CASSLSGTDTQYF,TRBJ2-3,NA,NA,TRBV5-4